This T cell receptor beta chain was recorded in a study of blood T cell repertoires in COVID-19. The wider study: The origin of the acute and convalescent COVID-19 samples was the United States, Italy and Spain. T cells, B-cell-depleted T cells, or PBMCs provided the cDNA or gDNA that served as material.

Looked up from germline, CDR1 is SGDLS and CDR2 is YYNGEE. This CDR3 has 15 residues. J lost 3 bases, V lost 4 bases, and 8 bases had no gene match. As processed by the authors: From reference gene primer amplification, estimates of nucleated cell counts were derived. Profiling relied on immunoSEQ multiplex PCR, and the TCRdb table lists in-frame clones only, not all of them. The D gene and trimming were derived from the DNA, and the V and J assignments and clone size from that table. The sample has about 170,000 clones; roughly 86% are singletons. The receptor was derived from a man between 65 and 85 years old with acute or convalescent COVID-19. The material sequenced was peripheral blood. J is TRBJ2-7 and V is TRBV9; 9 positions match TRBD1. In nucleotides, the CDR3 is TGTGCCAGCAGCACCTCTCGGACAGGGGTCTACGAGCAGTACTTC. This gives the protein CASSTSRTGVYEQYF.